This TCR beta chain is drawn from a study of blood T cell repertoires in COVID-19. This CDR3 has 15 residues. The germline V and J ends were trimmed by 0 bases and 5 bases, with 11 bases remaining between them. CDR1 LNHNV and CDR2 YYDKDF come from the germline V gene (reference sequence). TCRdb's table, derived via immunoSEQ multiplex PCR, lists solely in-frame clones and lacks some. Among about 85,000 clones listed, around 88% were seen once. The J gene is TRBJ1-5, the V gene TRBV15, with D perhaps matching TRBD1 (5 bases). The sample taken for sequencing was peripheral blood. The sequence was obtained from a man in his sixties with acute or convalescent COVID-19. The CDR3 region is CATSRELGAYQPQHF. The CDR3 DNA sequence: TGTGCCACCAGCAGAGAATTAGGGGCATATCAGCCCCAGCATTTT.